Listed here is a single T cell receptor beta chain. Antigen: not known. As input for TCR beta libraries, about 2.2 micrograms of genomic DNA came from cryopreserved PBMCs. Sequencing was performed with immunoSEQ multiplex PCR; in TCRdb, only in-frame clones are kept and a portion is missing. The profile covers around 250,000 clones, with under 75% appearing a single time and approximately 15% taken by the ten largest. The data originate from a study of cytotoxic CD8 clonotypes in ibrutinib-treated CLL. Study summary: Patients: about 11 relapsed/refractory, fewer than 16 treatment-naive, roughly 17 IGHV unmutated.

Overall study findings and caveats: Few clonotypes were public, and these shrank or held steady under treatment.

CDR3 length: 16 residues. Looked up from germline, CDR1 is LNHDA and CDR2 is SQIVND (reference sequence). J lost 0 bases, V lost 8 bases, and 9 bases had no gene match. The TCR comes from a human donor with chronic lymphocytic leukemia. Sequences were derived from PBMCs, sampled after 24 months of ibrutinib treatment. The J gene is TRBJ2-1, the V gene TRBV19; 8 nucleotides agree with TRBD2. CDR3 sequence: CASGRASGSSYNEQFF. The CDR3 nucleotides are TGTGCCAGTGGGAGGGCCAGCGGGAGCTCCTACAATGAGCAGTTCTTC.